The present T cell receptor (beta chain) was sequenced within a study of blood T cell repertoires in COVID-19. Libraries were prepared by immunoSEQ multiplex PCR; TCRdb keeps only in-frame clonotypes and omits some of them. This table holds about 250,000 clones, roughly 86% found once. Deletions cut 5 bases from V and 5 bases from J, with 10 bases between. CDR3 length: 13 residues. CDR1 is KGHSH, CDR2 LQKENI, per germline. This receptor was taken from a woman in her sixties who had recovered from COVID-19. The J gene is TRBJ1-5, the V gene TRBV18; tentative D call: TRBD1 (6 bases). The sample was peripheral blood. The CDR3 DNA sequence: TGTGCCAGCTCAGCAGGGGCGGATCAGCCCCAGCATTTT. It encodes CASSAGADQPQHF.